These 27 T cell receptor beta chains originate from one sample sequenced in a study of vaccination and CD4 T cells after COVID-19 (dated by TCRdb to about 2022). For these receptors, no antigen is known. Libraries were made using PCR. The sample was run on an Illumina iSeq 100. DNA from cultured CD4+ T cells was subjected to TCR sequencing with the Oncomine TCR Beta short-read assay at the Johns Hopkins FTIC core. Clones were called with MiXCR by TCRdb after fastp trimmed the public reads at Q25, and only in-frame beta chains were retained. Under each unique CDR3 protein, matching rows form one entry showing the most common genes and DNA. This sample holds approximately 15,000 distinct CDR3 sequences; roughly 48% were observed only once. Around an eighth of the sample belongs to the ten largest clones. Explained via the paper, the treatment or condition label denotes: roughly 10-day PBMC culture with coronavirus spike peptide pools or control peptides (ViraFEST assay).

What was sequenced was CD4+ T cells from blood, cultured in vitro. The receptors originated from a human donor who had recovered from COVID-19.

CDR3 residues: CASTGLAGGDSYNEQFF. The CDR3 DNA is TGTGCCAGCACCGGACTAGCGGGGGGGGACTCCTACAATGAGCAGTTCTTC. V usage is TRBV7-9 and J usage is TRBJ2-1; 15 bases line up with TRBD2. The CDR3 consists of 17 residues. V gave up 7 bases and J gave up 0 bases; unmatched junction bases: 4. Germline CDR1 is SEHNR and CDR2 is FQNEAQ (reference sequence).

The chain recombines TRBV5-6 with TRBJ2-1; D remains ambiguous. Between the trimmed V and J ends, which lost 4 bases and 0 bases, there was a span of 14 bases. Germline V CDR1 and CDR2: SGHDT, YYEEEE. This CDR3 has 16 residues. The CDR3 bases are TGTGCCAGCAGCCCCCTCGGCACAAGCTCCTACAATGAGCAGTTCTTC. Its protein product is CASSPLGTSSYNEQFF. The variable domain in full, completed from reference TRBV5-6 and TRBJ2-1, reads DAGVTQSPTHLIKTRGQQVTLRCSPKSGHDTVSWYQQALGQGPQFIFQYYEEEERQRGNFPDRFSGHQFPNYSSELNVNALLLGDSALYLCASSPLGTSSYNEQFFGPGTRLTVL.

The chain uses TRBV29-1 and TRBJ2-7, with TRBD1 matching over 9 bases. V gave up 4 bases and J gave up 2 bases; unmatched junction bases: 3. The CDR3 covers 13 residues. Germline loops: CDR1 SQVTM, CDR2 ANQGSEA. CDR3 nucleotide sequence: TGCAGCGTTGGGGGACAGGGAACCTACGAGCAGTACTTC. Translation: CSVGGQGTYEQYF.

V is TRBV9 and J is TRBJ2-7, with D possibly matching TRBD1 (6 bases). CDR1 is SGDLS and CDR2 is YYNGEE in the germline V gene. Trimming cost V 4 bases and J 2 bases, with 19 bases left between them. The CDR3 runs 16 residues. CDR3 nucleotides: TGTGCCAGCAGCCGCCGAATGTCAGGGGTTCCCTACGAGCAGTACTTC. Residues: CASSRRMSGVPYEQYF.

The chain carries TRBV5-4 and TRBJ2-3; 11 bases are shared with TRBD2. Trimming cost V 1 base and J 6 bases; bases outside gene matches: 1. The CDR3 spans 14 residues. In germline, CDR1 is SGHNT, CDR2 YYREEE (reference sequence). CDR3 in DNA: TGTGCCAGCAGCTTGACTAGCGGGAGTGATACGCAGTATTTT. The encoded protein is CASSLTSGSDTQYF.

The J gene is TRBJ2-1, the V gene TRBV21-1; no check of the table's D call, TRBD2, against the DNA was made. TRBV21-1 is a pseudogene segment. This CDR3 is 14 amino acids long. The CDR3, as DNA: TGTGCCAAACCCGAGGACTATTCCTACAATGAGCAGTTCTTC. Its translation is CAKPEDYSYNEQFF.

J is TRBJ2-1 and V is TRBV2; D uncertain. The CDR3 is 11 amino acids. The V and J ends lost 6 bases and 6 bases respectively, with 6 bases between them. Germline V gene sequence: CDR1 SNHLY, CDR2 FYNNEI. In DNA, the CDR3 is TGTGCCAGCAGCCTGATCAATGAGCAGTTCTTC. It specifies CASSLINEQFF.

This clonotype was observed a handful of times. The DNA for the CDR3 is TGTGCCAGCAGTTTATCCCAGGGGGCATGGTACTCTGGGGCCAACGTCCTGACTTTC. It translates to CASSLSQGAWYSGANVLTF. The chain carries TRBV27 and TRBJ2-6; 8 bases match TRBD1. The junction had 7 bases not matched to a gene; V was cut back by 0 bases and J by 0 bases. CDR1 is MNHEY and CDR2 is SMNVEV in the germline V gene (reference sequence). This CDR3 contains 19 residues.

V and J are TRBV28 and TRBJ1-2; no firm D call. The length of the CDR3 is 13 residues. Trimming removed 5 bases from V and 11 bases from J, with 18 bases in between. From germline, CDR1 is MDHEN and CDR2 SYDVKM. The DNA of the CDR3 is TGTGCCAGCAGTGGAGCCGGCCCACTAAAGTACACCTTC. This gives the protein CASSGAGPLKYTF.

The chain recombines TRBV6-4 with TRBJ1-1, with no clear D. In germline, CDR1 is MRHNA, CDR2 SNTAGT. V lost 5 bases, J lost 1 base, and 8 bases lay in between. The CDR3 covers 13 residues. DNA of the CDR3: TGTGCCAGCAGTCCCACAGAGAACACTGAAGCTTTCTTT. Amino acid sequence: CASSPTENTEAFF.

This clonotype appeared once. The chain uses TRBV12-3 or TRBV12-4 and TRBJ2-1; 12 bases are shared with TRBD2. This CDR3 has 17 amino acids. Germline trimming cut 2 bases from V and 9 bases from J; bases unmatched to any gene: 11. This CDR3 is CASSLSASGGANSEQFF. CDR3 nucleotide sequence: TGTGCCAGCAGTTTAAGCGCTAGCGGGGGGGCGAATAGTGAGCAGTTCTTC.

V usage is TRBV6-5 and J usage is TRBJ2-4; no definite D call. The CDR3 is 19 amino acids. Trimming left V 0 bases short and J 0 bases short, with 18 bases between. Per the germline V gene, CDR1 is MNHEY and CDR2 is SVGAGI. The chain's CDR3 is CASSYSHARPTVAKNIQYF. DNA of the CDR3: TGTGCCAGCAGTTACTCTCATGCTCGACCGACCGTAGCCAAAAACATTCAGTACTTC.

The sample holds a few counts of this clonotype. The chain employs TRBV20-1 and TRBJ2-7, with TRBD2 as a possible D gene (6 bases). V lost 7 bases and J lost 0, with 10 bases in between. The CDR3 covers 12 residues. The germline CDR1 and CDR2 sequences are DFQATT and SNEGSKA (reference sequence). CDR3 in DNA: TGCAGTGTACTAGCTGGCTCCTACGAGCAGTACTTC. This encodes CSVLAGSYEQYF.

This chain's CDR3 is CASSLFTSGKGEQYF. As DNA, the CDR3 is TGTGCCAGCAGTTTATTTACTAGCGGGAAGGGCGAGCAGTACTTC. The chain carries TRBV28 and TRBJ2-7, with TRBD2 matching 10 bases. Germline CDR1 is MDHEN and CDR2 is SYDVKM. V lost 1 base, J lost 6 bases, and 6 bases stayed unmatched. This CDR3 spans 15 amino acids.

Only a few counts were recorded for this clonotype. The chain couples TRBV27 to TRBJ1-2; a weak D match, TRBD1 (5 bases). The CDR3 consists of 13 residues. V was pared by 3 bases and J by 8 bases, with 13 bases between. CDR1 MNHEY and CDR2 SMNVEV come from the germline V gene (reference sequence). Written as DNA, the CDR3 is TGTGCCAGCAGTTTTCAGGGAATTATGGGCTACACCTTC. Amino acid sequence: CASSFQGIMGYTF.

The chain couples TRBV20-1 to TRBJ1-1; 9 bases match TRBD1. Germline CDR1 reads DFQATT; CDR2 reads SNEGSKA (reference sequence). V was pared by 7 bases and J by 0 bases, with 6 bases of the junction left unmatched. The CDR3 runs to 14 residues. In DNA, the CDR3 is TGCAGTGAAACGGGGACAGGGATGAACACTGAAGCTTTCTTT. Translation: CSETGTGMNTEAFF.

This chain joins TRBV29-1 and TRBJ1-1; D is unclear. This CDR3 is built from 13 residues. Trimming left V 7 bases short and J 0 bases short, with 12 bases between. CDR1 and CDR2 from the germline V gene are SQVTM and ANQGSEA. CDR3 amino acids: CSDRRSMNTEAFF. DNA of the CDR3: TGCAGCGACCGCAGAAGCATGAACACTGAAGCTTTCTTT.

This clonotype was recorded a few times. For the CDR3, the DNA is TGTGCCAGCAGTTCCCCTAATTCACCCCTCCACTTT. As protein: CASSSPNSPLHF. The chain employs TRBV27 and TRBJ1-6; D call uncertain. This CDR3 is 12 amino acids long. V was clipped by 4 bases and J by 6 bases, with 4 bases between them. Germline assignment: CDR1 MNHEY and CDR2 SMNVEV (reference sequence).

This clonotype was found a few times. The J gene is TRBJ1-5, the V gene TRBV11-3; maybe TRBD1 (6 bases). CDR3 length equals 16 residues. V was shortened by 2 bases and J by 4 bases, with 15 bases between the two germline ends. Looked up from germline, CDR1 is SGHNT and CDR2 is YENEEA. The chain's CDR3 is CASSLTHRVRNQPQHF. Written as DNA, the CDR3 is TGTGCCAGCAGCTTAACGCACAGGGTGCGAAATCAGCCCCAGCATTTT.

The chain combines TRBV6-1 with TRBJ2-3; TRBD1 matches 10 bases. This CDR3 has 17 residues. J gave up 1 base and V 1 base, and 5 bases lay outside the gene matches. Germline V lookup: CDR1 MNHNS, CDR2 SASEGT. As DNA, the CDR3 is TGTGCCAGCAGTGAAGTTTTGGGGACAGGGGGCACAGATACGCAGTATTTT. Translation gives CASSEVLGTGGTDTQYF.

V is TRBV7-9 and J is TRBJ1-1, with D possibly being TRBD1 (6 bases). Trimming left V 1 base short and J 1 base short, with 7 bases between. This CDR3 is built from 14 residues. The germline gives CDR1 SEHNR, CDR2 FQNEAQ (reference sequence). The CDR3 sequence: CASSLVQGNTEAFF. CDR3 coding DNA: TGTGCCAGCAGCTTAGTACAGGGGAACACTGAAGCTTTCTTT.

This chain joins TRBV5-1 and TRBJ2-5; 8 bases align to TRBD1. Germline trimming cut 4 bases from V and 5 bases from J; bases unmatched to any gene: 7. Germline CDR1 and CDR2: SGHRS and YFSETQ. The length of the CDR3 is 14 residues. The CDR3 nucleotides are TGCGCCAGCAGCCAGCAGGGGGCATTGGAGACCCAGTACTTC. It is translated as CASSQQGALETQYF. Full variable domain (outside the CDR3, taken from reference TRBV5-1 and TRBJ2-5): KAGVTQTPRYLIKTRGQQVTLSCSPISGHRSVSWYQQTPGQGLQFLFEYFSETQRNKGNFPGRFSGRQFSNSRSEMNVSTLELGDSALYLCASSQQGALETQYFGPGTRLLVL.

This clonotype has just a few counts. The V and J genes are TRBV28 and TRBJ1-5; no definite D call. The V end lost 5 bases, the J end lost 7 bases, and 15 bases lay between the germline ends. CDR1 MDHEN and CDR2 SYDVKM come from the germline V gene. This CDR3 comprises 14 residues. CDR3 in amino acids: CASSTPFIGQPQHF. DNA of the CDR3: TGTGCCAGCAGTACCCCTTTTATAGGCCAGCCCCAGCATTTT.

The table lists this clonotype with a few counts. The chain joins TRBV20-1 to TRBJ2-3; TRBD2 matches 9 bases. The germline gives CDR1 DFQATT, CDR2 SNEGSKA (reference sequence). The CDR3 extends over 17 amino acids. The ends lost 0 bases at V and 6 bases at J; junction bases unmatched: 13. The CDR3 DNA follows: TGCAGTGCTAGAGATCTTAGGCTAGCGGGGAGGACGGATACGCAGTATTTT. The encoded protein is CSARDLRLAGRTDTQYF.

The chain carries TRBV20-1 and TRBJ2-5; 9 nucleotides line up with TRBD1. With V trimmed by 5 bases and J by 4 bases, 14 bases remained unmatched. The germline V gene has CDR1 DFQATT and CDR2 SNEGSKA (reference sequence). The CDR3 loop spans 16 amino acids. The CDR3, as DNA: TGCAGTGCTGCCGCTCCAGGGACAGGGAATGGAGAGACCCAGTACTTC. Its translation: CSAAAPGTGNGETQYF.

The rearrangement uses TRBV7-9 and TRBJ2-7, with D possibly TRBD1 on 7 matching bases. Germline CDR1 SEHNR, CDR2 FQNEAQ (reference sequence). The CDR3 spans 12 residues. The CDR3 loop reads CATRGQTYEQYF. CDR3 nucleotides: TGTGCAACGCGGGGACAGACCTACGAGCAGTACTTC.

A few counts support this clonotype. The chain is built from TRBV24-1 and TRBJ2-1; D is ambiguous. This CDR3 has 13 amino acids. CDR1 KGHDR and CDR2 SFDVKD come from the germline V gene. Trimming took off 9 bases at V and 2 bases at J, with 10 bases between the two ends. The CDR3: CATGGRAYNEQFF. The CDR3 DNA reads TGTGCCACCGGTGGGCGCGCCTACAATGAGCAGTTCTTC.